These 5 T cell receptor beta chains originate from one sample sequenced in a study of control samples from healthy donors and cancer patients. Only in-frame clones appear in the TCRdb table, and some are missing; sequencing was by immunoSEQ multiplex PCR. This table has around 170,000 clones, just over 85% appearing once. What was sequenced was blood. The source of these receptors is a woman aged 25 to 39 in good health.

This clone appeared once. This chain links TRBV5-4 with TRBJ1-2, with 7 bases aligning to TRBD1. Trimming cost V 3 bases and J 2 bases; bases outside gene matches: 1. The CDR3 totals 13 residues. Germline V lookup: CDR1 SGHNT, CDR2 YYREEE (reference sequence). CDR3 coding DNA: TGTGCCAGCAGCTCGACAGGGAACTATGGCTACACCTTC. It is translated as CASSSTGNYGYTF. Combining the CDR3 with reference TRBV5-4 and TRBJ1-2 gives the whole variable domain ETGVTQSPTHLIKTRGQQVTLRCSSQSGHNTVSWYQQALGQGPQFIFQYYREEENGRGNFPPRFSGLQFPNYSSELNVNALELDDSALYLCASSSTGNYGYTFGSGTRLTVV.

This clone was observed a single time. The rearrangement uses TRBV13 and TRBJ1-1; D possibly corresponds to TRBD1 (5 bases). V dropped 3 bases and J dropped 1 base, with 9 bases sitting between them. This CDR3 is 14 amino acids long. Germline V CDR1 and CDR2: PRHDT, FYEKMQ (reference sequence). In DNA, the CDR3 is TGTGCCAGCAGCTTCAGGGATAAGAACACTGAAGCTTTCTTT. It is translated as CASSFRDKNTEAFF.

The rearrangement uses TRBV28 and TRBJ1-1, with D unclear. The CDR3 sequence is 13 residues long. V lost 6 bases to trimming and J lost 3 bases, with 11 bases between them. Per the germline V gene, CDR1 is MDHEN and CDR2 is SYDVKM. This CDR3 is CASSPGVYTEAFF. In DNA, the CDR3 is TGTGCCAGCAGCCCCGGGGTGTACACTGAAGCTTTCTTT.

At least ten counts were recorded for this clone. The rearrangement links TRBV3-1 (or the pseudogene TRBV3-2) to TRBJ2-5; D call uncertain. This CDR3 is 17 amino acids long. V lost 0 bases, J lost 0 bases, and 14 bases lay in between. The V gene's germline CDR1 is LGHDT and CDR2 YNNKEL (reference sequence). The CDR3 nucleotides are TGTGCCAGCAGCCAAGAATCGGCCGCGCCCTACCAAGAGACCCAGTACTTC. Its translation: CASSQESAAPYQETQYF.

About this clone: The sample has other DNA sequences that encode this CDR3 too. V usage is TRBV3-1 (or the pseudogene TRBV3-2) and J usage is TRBJ2-7, with a possible D match to TRBD2 (5 bases). In germline, CDR1 is LGHDT, CDR2 YNNKEL (reference sequence). The CDR3 consists of 14 residues. V was pared by 0 bases and J by 4 bases, with 10 bases between. CDR3: CASSQEVASYEQYF. The CDR3 DNA sequence: TGTGCCAGCAGCCAAGAAGTAGCGAGTTACGAGCAGTACTTC.